The source of this TCR beta chain is a study of shared clonotypes between healthy human individuals. Study-wide results and caveats: The diversity represented, both genetic and in exposure history, was limited by few donors. The naive CD4 repertoires of a handful of donors were compared, and roughly 5% of clonotypes were shared.

Between the trimmed V and J ends, which lost 3 bases and 4 bases, there was a span of 12 bases. The CDR3 consists of 14 residues. Germline loops: CDR1 SEHNR, CDR2 FQNEAQ (reference sequence). Here immunoSEQ multiplex PCR was the method, and the copy in TCRdb shows in-frame clones only, minus some. The sample yields about 2.4 million clones, more than 85% seen once. Study donors comprised healthy, HIV-negative adults devoid of recent acute infection or vaccination. On this clone: Its antigen is not identified.

This receptor was taken from a man aged 18 to 29 in good health. Some clones in this sample may be carry-over from other donors' samples. The sequenced sample consisted of naive CD4+ T cells from PBMCs. Noted subset: CD45RA+ positively selected. V gene TRBV7-9 combines with J gene TRBJ1-1; D is uncertain. CDR3 loop: CASSFRRAITEAFF. The CDR3 nucleotides read TGTGCCAGCAGCTTTCGACGGGCTATCACTGAAGCTTTCTTT. Full variable domain (missing parts from reference TRBV7-9 and TRBJ1-1): DTGVSQNPRHKITKRGQNVTFRCDPISEHNRLYWYRQTLGQGPEFLTYFQNEAQLEKSRLLSDRFSAERPKGSFSTLEIQRTEQGDSAMYLCASSFRRAITEAFFGQGTRLTVV.